The entry below describes one TCR beta chain. V was clipped by 6 bases and J by 5 bases; unmatched bases: 5. This CDR3 is built from 15 residues. Germline assignment: CDR1 SGHRS and CDR2 YFSETQ. Clones were read by immunoSEQ multiplex PCR, and TCRdb kept only the in-frame ones, dropping some. The sample gives some 66,000 clones, about 91% of which show up once; around 7% is in the top ten. This sample was included in a study of blood T cell repertoires in COVID-19. Across the study: From the United States, Italy and Spain came samples of acute and convalescent COVID-19. Sample material is recorded as cDNA or gDNA derived from T cells, B-cell-depleted T cells, or PBMCs.

This TCR was recovered from a human donor in a cohort sampled during active COVID-19. The chain joins TRBV5-1 to TRBJ2-1; 13 positions match TRBD2. Sequencing was performed on peripheral blood. The DNA for the CDR3 is TGCGCCAGCACCGTGGGACTAGCGGGAAACAATGAGCAGTTCTTC. Its translation is CASTVGLAGNNEQFF.